A single sample gave rise to the 8 T cell receptor beta chains below, sequenced in a study of blood T cell repertoires in COVID-19. Profiled with immunoSEQ multiplex PCR; TCRdb holds only in-frame clones, not every one. The sample holds tens of thousands of clones, around 85% seen once. Sequenced material: peripheral blood. The origin of the receptors is a man between 70 and 80 years old with acute or convalescent COVID-19.

The chain recombines TRBV5-1 with TRBJ2-3, with TRBD2 matching 15 bases. With V trimmed by 3 bases and J by 2 bases, 4 bases remained unmatched. Germline loops: CDR1 SGHRS, CDR2 YFSETQ. The CDR3 contains 17 residues. The DNA for the CDR3 is TGCGCCAGCAGCTCGGGACTAGCGGGGGGAACCACAGATACGCAGTATTTT. Residues: CASSSGLAGGTTDTQYF.

This clone was detected once. The chain combines TRBV19 with TRBJ2-4; D may be TRBD1 (6 bases). This CDR3 has 14 amino acids. CDR1 is LNHDA, CDR2 SQIVND, per germline (reference sequence). Trimming left V 6 bases short and J 8 bases short, with 17 bases between. Here the CDR3 reads CASRPGDLVYIQYF. Written as DNA, the CDR3 is TGTGCCAGTAGGCCAGGGGATTTGGTGTACATTCAGTACTTC. The complete variable domain, with remaining parts taken from reference TRBV19 and TRBJ2-4, reads DGGITQSPKYLFRKEGQNVTLSCEQNLNHDAMYWYRQDPGQGLRLIYYSQIVNDFQKGDIAEGYSVSREKKESFPLTVTSAQKNPTAFYLCASRPGDLVYIQYFGAGTRLSVL.

This chain uses TRBV9 with TRBJ1-2; a weak D match, TRBD1 (5 bases). The CDR3 extends over 14 amino acids. Trimming took off 0 bases at V and 7 bases at J, with 13 bases between the two ends. Germline CDR1 SGDLS, CDR2 YYNGEE. CDR3 sequence (DNA): TGTGCCAGCAGCGTAGGGAGGGGAGCTGTTGGCTACACCTTC. Protein: CASSVGRGAVGYTF.

The chain couples TRBV19 to TRBJ1-2; 9 bases line up with TRBD1. The CDR3 loop spans 16 amino acids. CDR1 and CDR2 (germline): LNHDA, SQIVND (reference sequence). Trimming at V came to 5 bases and at J to 4 bases, leaving 11 bases not matched to a gene. CDR3 in amino acids: CASSVEQGALGYGYTF. The CDR3 region has the DNA TGTGCCAGTAGTGTCGAACAGGGGGCGCTGGGCTATGGCTACACCTTC. Looking up the rest from reference TRBV19 and TRBJ1-2 gives the full variable domain: DGGITQSPKYLFRKEGQNVTLSCEQNLNHDAMYWYRQDPGQGLRLIYYSQIVNDFQKGDIAEGYSVSREKKESFPLTVTSAQKNPTAFYLCASSVEQGALGYGYTFGSGTRLTVV.

The chain links TRBV5-1 to TRBJ2-1, with D maybe TRBD2 (6 bases). Between the trimmed V and J ends, which lost 5 bases and 10 bases, there was a span of 19 bases. The CDR3 has 14 amino acids. CDR1 and CDR2 (germline): SGHRS, YFSETQ. CDR3 in DNA: TGCGCCAGCAGATCCGGGACTGGGGGAGTGGAGCAGTTCTTC. It translates to CASRSGTGGVEQFF.

The chain has TRBV2 and TRBJ2-1, with a possible D match to TRBD2 (6 bases). The ends were cut back, 4 bases at V and 0 bases at J, with 7 bases in the middle. Per germline, CDR1 SNHLY and CDR2 FYNNEI. The CDR3 is 14 amino acids. The CDR3 spells CASSVGSSYNEQFF. The DNA of the CDR3 is TGTGCCAGCAGTGTCGGGAGCTCCTACAATGAGCAGTTCTTC.

This clone was seen more than once but under ten times. The V and J genes are TRBV7-9 and TRBJ1-2, with 10 nucleotides matching TRBD1. CDR3 size: 15 residues. The ends lost 3 bases at V and 5 bases at J; junction bases unmatched: 6. Per germline, CDR1 SEHNR and CDR2 FQNEAQ (reference sequence). This CDR3 is CASSFRQGARYGYTF. CDR3 bases: TGTGCCAGCAGCTTTCGACAGGGGGCAAGGTATGGCTACACCTTC.

The CDR3 DNA reads TGTGCCAGCAGTCCCCTAGGTGGTTACGCCTACGAGCAGTACTTC. This translates into CASSPLGGYAYEQYF. The chain joins TRBV3-1 (or the pseudogene TRBV3-2) to TRBJ2-7, with unresolved D. The CDR3 covers 15 residues. Germline V gene lookup returns CDR1 LGHDT and CDR2 YNNKEL (reference sequence). The ends were cut back, 6 bases at V and 2 bases at J, with 17 bases in the middle.